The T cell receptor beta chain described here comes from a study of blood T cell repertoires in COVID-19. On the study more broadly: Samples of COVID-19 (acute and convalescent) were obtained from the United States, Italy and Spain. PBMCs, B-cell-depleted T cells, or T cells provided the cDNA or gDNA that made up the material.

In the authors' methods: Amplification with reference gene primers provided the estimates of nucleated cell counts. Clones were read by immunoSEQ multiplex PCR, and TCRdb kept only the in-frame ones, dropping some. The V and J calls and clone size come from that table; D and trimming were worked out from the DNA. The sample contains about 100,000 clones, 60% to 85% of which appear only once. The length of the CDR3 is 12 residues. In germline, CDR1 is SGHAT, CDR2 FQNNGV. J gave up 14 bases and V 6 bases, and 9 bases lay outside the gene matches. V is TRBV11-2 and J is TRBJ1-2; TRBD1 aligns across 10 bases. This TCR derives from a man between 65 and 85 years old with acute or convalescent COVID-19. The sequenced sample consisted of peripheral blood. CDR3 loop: CASSLTGTGETF. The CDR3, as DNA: TGTGCCAGCAGTCTGACCGGGACAGGGGAGACCTTC. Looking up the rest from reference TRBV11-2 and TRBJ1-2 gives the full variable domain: EAGVAQSPRYKIIEKRQSVAFWCNPISGHATLYWYQQILGQGPKLLIQFQNNGVVDDSQLPKDRFSAERLKGVDSTLKIQPAKLEDSAVYLCASSLTGTGETFGSGTRLTVV.